This entry lists 17 T cell receptor beta chains sequenced from one sample in a study of shared clonotypes between healthy human individuals. Here immunoSEQ multiplex PCR was the method, and the copy in TCRdb shows in-frame clones only, minus some. This table holds approximately 480,000 clones, about 75% found once. Sequencing was performed on PBMCs. The origin of the receptors is a woman in her 40s in good health. Some clones in this sample may be carry-over from other donors' samples.

The V gene is TRBV5-6, the J gene TRBJ2-1; D is unresolved. This CDR3 is 15 amino acids long. Trimming removed 0 bases at V and 0 bases at J, with 7 bases between. The germline V gene encodes CDR1 SGHDT and CDR2 YYEEEE. DNA for the CDR3: TGTGCCAGCAGCTTGGGGCGGAACTCCTACAATGAGCAGTTCTTC. Protein: CASSLGRNSYNEQFF.

V is TRBV7-3 and J is TRBJ2-3; D remains ambiguous. The CDR3 extends over 13 amino acids. Germline V gene sequence: CDR1 SGHTA, CDR2 FQGTGA. The germline V and J ends were trimmed by 1 base and 7 bases, with 9 bases remaining between them. The CDR3 nucleotides read TGTGCCAGCAGCTTAAACAAGGAATATACGCAGTATTTT. It translates to CASSLNKEYTQYF.

This clone showed up just once. The V gene is TRBV6-4, the J gene TRBJ2-2; D is possibly TRBD2 (6 bases). Deletions cut 4 bases from V and 11 bases from J, with 20 bases between. Germline V lookup: CDR1 MRHNA, CDR2 SNTAGT. The CDR3 extends over 15 amino acids. CDR3 sequence (DNA): TGTGCCAGCAGTGTCCGGGACTCTCTTTATTCCGAGCTGTTTTTT. Translated: CASSVRDSLYSELFF.

V gene TRBV7-8 combines with J gene TRBJ2-7, with 7 positions matching TRBD2. The CDR3 contains 15 residues. Germline V gene sequence: CDR1 SGHVS, CDR2 FQNEAQ. The J segment lost 4 bases and the V segment lost 5 bases, leaving 11 bases of the junction unmatched. In DNA form, the CDR3 reads TGTGCCAGCAGCCGCCAGGCGGGAGCCGGGTACGAGCAGTACTTC. It codes for CASSRQAGAGYEQYF.

The chain combines TRBV11-1 with TRBJ2-7; 7 bases align to TRBD1. V lost 6 bases and J lost 1; bases outside the gene matches: 6. The germline CDR1 and CDR2 sequences are SGHAT and FQDESV (reference sequence). This CDR3 is 14 amino acids long. The CDR3 coding sequence is TGTGCCAGCAGGCGAGGACAGGATTCCTACGAGCAGTACTTC. Encoded protein: CASRRGQDSYEQYF.

Turning to this clone: A read error likely explains this, since a far larger clone differs by one base. The same CDR3 arises from other DNA sequences in this sample as well. The rearrangement joins TRBV7-7 to TRBJ2-7; D remains ambiguous. The germline gives CDR1 SSHAT, CDR2 FNYEAQ (reference sequence). There are 15 residues in the CDR3. The CDR3 DNA is TGTGCTAGCAGTTTCCTCCGCTACTCACCCTACGAGCAGTACTTC. It codes for CASSFLRYSPYEQYF.

The CDR3 DNA follows: TGTGCCAGCAGCCATCAAGGGACGTCGAACACTGAAGCTTTCTTT. It specifies CASSHQGTSNTEAFF. The rearrangement uses TRBV14 and TRBJ1-1; weak D call: TRBD1 (5 bases). Germline V gene lookup returns CDR1 SGHDN and CDR2 FVKESK. The CDR3 consists of 15 residues. Trimming removed 3 bases at V and 1 base at J, with 12 bases between.

The genes are TRBV4-3 and TRBJ2-3; D might be TRBD2 (6 bases). This CDR3 has 18 amino acids. V was shortened by 1 base and J by 2 bases, with 19 bases between the two germline ends. Germline V gene sequence: CDR1 LGHNA, CDR2 YSLEER. This CDR3 reads CASSQVAQVGGLTDTQYF. The CDR3 nucleotides are TGCGCCAGCAGCCAAGTGGCCCAAGTGGGAGGACTCACAGATACGCAGTATTTT.

The chain joins TRBV27 to TRBJ1-2, with D unclear. V was clipped by 4 bases and J by 8 bases, with 14 bases between them. This CDR3 region has 13 residues. CDR1 MNHEY and CDR2 SMNVEV come from the germline V gene (reference sequence). DNA for the CDR3: TGTGCCAGCAGTTCCCGGTTGTCGGGCGGCTACACCTTC. The encoded protein is CASSSRLSGGYTF.

The chain uses TRBV28 and TRBJ1-5; D is unclear. Germline loops: CDR1 MDHEN, CDR2 SYDVKM. Trimming took 3 bases from V and 4 from J, leaving 16 bases between them. This CDR3 spans 16 amino acids. CDR3 nucleotides: TGTGCCAGCAGTTTCAGGCAGTGGGTCCAAAATCAGCCCCAGCATTTT. Its protein product is CASSFRQWVQNQPQHF. Full variable domain (outside the CDR3, taken from reference TRBV28 and TRBJ1-5): DVKVTQSSRYLVKRTGEKVFLECVQDMDHENMFWYRQDPGLGLRLIYFSYDVKMKEKGDIPEGYSVSREKKERFSLILESASTNQTSMYLCASSFRQWVQNQPQHFGDGTRLSIL.

Written as DNA, the CDR3 is TGTGCCAGCACCCATTTCCGCGGATCGCGAGGCTACACCTTC. This codes for CASTHFRGSRGYTF. The gene calls are TRBV6-1 and TRBJ1-2, with no clear D. V dropped 7 bases and J dropped 8 bases, with 20 bases sitting between them. From germline, CDR1 is MNHNS and CDR2 SASEGT. The CDR3 spans 14 residues.

This chain uses TRBV10-3 with TRBJ2-3; a weak D match, TRBD2 (6 bases). CDR3 length equals 16 residues. Trimming stripped 2 bases from V and 2 bases from J, with 14 bases between. Germline V CDR1 and CDR2: ENHRY, SYGVKD. CDR3 sequence: CAISETSRTTTDTQYF. The CDR3 nucleotides read TGTGCCATCAGTGAGACTAGCCGAACTACCACAGATACGCAGTATTTT.

V usage is TRBV10-3 and J usage is TRBJ1-1; possible D gene TRBD1, 5 bases. The germline CDR1 and CDR2 sequences are ENHRY and SYGVKD. The CDR3 covers 13 residues. Trimming left V 7 bases short and J 4 bases short, with 13 bases between. CDR3 sequence reads: CAITREGRTEAFF. The CDR3 nucleotides read TGTGCCATCACCCGAGAGGGACGCACTGAAGCTTTCTTT.

The chain carries TRBV7-3 and TRBJ2-1; D is perhaps TRBD2 (5 bases). Germline CDR1 reads SGHTA; CDR2 reads FQGTGA. The CDR3 runs to 16 residues. V lost 5 bases to trimming and J lost 0 bases, with 14 bases between them. CDR3 in DNA: TGTGCCAGCAGCCTCCGGACTCGAAGCTCCTACAATGAGCAGTTCTTC. Its translation is CASSLRTRSSYNEQFF.

The V call is TRBV7-3, the J call TRBJ2-3; D possibly corresponds to TRBD2 (6 bases). Germline V gives CDR1 SGHTA, CDR2 FQGTGA. V lost 7 bases to trimming and J lost 4 bases, with 18 bases between them. The CDR3 consists of 15 residues. Here the CDR3 reads CASTQLGTDSDTQYF. The CDR3 DNA sequence: TGTGCCAGCACCCAACTTGGGACTGACTCAGATACGCAGTATTTT.

The chain is built from TRBV28 and TRBJ1-2, with D possibly matching TRBD1 (6 bases). V lost 6 bases and J lost 5, with 13 bases in between. From germline, CDR1 is MDHEN and CDR2 SYDVKM. This CDR3 has 13 amino acids. The CDR3 bases are TGTGCCAGCAGGCAAACAGGGAATTATGGCTACACCTTC. It yields the protein CASRQTGNYGYTF.

The rearrangement uses TRBV7-6 and TRBJ1-2; D gene uncertain. This CDR3 is built from 13 residues. The V end was cut by 6 bases, the J end by 3 bases, with 11 bases between. Germline CDR1 is SGHVS and CDR2 is FNYEAQ. The CDR3 sequence is CASSLSSDYGYTF. CDR3 sequence (DNA): TGTGCCAGCAGTTTATCTTCAGACTATGGCTACACCTTC.